The TCR beta chain under discussion was sequenced for a study of cytomegalovirus exposure and HLA in healthy donors. Losses at the gene ends were 5 bases for V and 4 bases for J; bases not matched to a gene: 6. This CDR3 region has 14 residues. Germline CDR1 is SGHTA and CDR2 is FQGNSA. Vbeta (60) and Jbeta (13) primers were used in the PCR. The data were produced by immunoSEQ multiplex PCR, yet TCRdb's version contains in-frame clones alone and is incomplete. Of around 50,000 clones in the sample, 70% to 85% were seen once. The genes are TRBV7-2 and TRBJ2-5; the match to TRBD1 covers 8 bases. The sample was PBMCs. The source of this sequence is a man aged 35 to 55 in good health and CMV-seronegative. CDR3 coding DNA: TGTGCCAGCAGCCCTAGACAGGGGCCAGAGACCCAGTACTTC. Amino acids: CASSPRQGPETQYF.